This T cell receptor beta chain was identified during a study of PD-1 blockade in classical Hodgkin lymphoma. The CDR3 is made up of 17 amino acids. Germline V lookup: CDR1 LGHNA, CDR2 YNFKEQ. Trimming pared 1 base from V and 3 bases from J, leaving 15 bases between. Time point defined: cycle 4 day 1 (C4D1), after 5 to 7 weeks of nivolumab. Every patient had relapsed following autologous stem cell transplantation, and cohorts differed in brentuximab vedotin exposure. Magnetic negative selection of thawed PBMCs was the method by which CD4+ T cells were purified. Relapsed/refractory classical Hodgkin lymphoma patients had complete, partial or progressive responses. The data were produced by immunoSEQ multiplex PCR, yet TCRdb's version contains in-frame clones alone and is incomplete. The sample lists about 25,000 clones; 65% to 90% were seen once.

This clonotype was obtained from a human donor with classical Hodgkin lymphoma. The starting material was CD4+ T cells from blood, obtained before the fourth cycle of nivolumab. This rearrangement joins TRBV4-2 to TRBJ1-4; D is perhaps TRBD1 (5 bases). CDR3 protein: CASSQAGPRGSNEKLFF. The CDR3 DNA reads as TGTGCCAGCAGCCAAGCAGGACCCCGGGGGTCTAATGAAAAACTGTTTTTT.